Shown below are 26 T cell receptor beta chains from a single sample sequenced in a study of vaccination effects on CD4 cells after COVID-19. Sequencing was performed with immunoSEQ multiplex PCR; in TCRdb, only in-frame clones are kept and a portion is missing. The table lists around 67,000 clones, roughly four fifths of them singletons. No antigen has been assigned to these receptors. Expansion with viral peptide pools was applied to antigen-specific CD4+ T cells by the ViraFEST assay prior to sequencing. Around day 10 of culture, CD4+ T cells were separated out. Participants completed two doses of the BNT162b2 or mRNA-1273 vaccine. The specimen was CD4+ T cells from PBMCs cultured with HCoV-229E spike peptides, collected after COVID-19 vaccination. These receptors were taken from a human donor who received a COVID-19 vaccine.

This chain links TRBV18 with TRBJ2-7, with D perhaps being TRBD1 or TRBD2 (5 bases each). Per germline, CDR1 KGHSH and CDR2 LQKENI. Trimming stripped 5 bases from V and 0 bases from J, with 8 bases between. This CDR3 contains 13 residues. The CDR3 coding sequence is TGTGCCAGCTCAGGGGGATTCTCCTACGAGCAGTACGTC. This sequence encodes CASSGGFSYEQYV.

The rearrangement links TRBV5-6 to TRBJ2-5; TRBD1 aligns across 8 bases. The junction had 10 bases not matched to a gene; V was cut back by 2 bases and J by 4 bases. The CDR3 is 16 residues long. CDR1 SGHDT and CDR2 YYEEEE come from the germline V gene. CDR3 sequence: CASSFDGQGARETQYF. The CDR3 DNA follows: TGTGCCAGCAGCTTTGATGGACAGGGCGCACGAGAGACCCAGTACTTC.

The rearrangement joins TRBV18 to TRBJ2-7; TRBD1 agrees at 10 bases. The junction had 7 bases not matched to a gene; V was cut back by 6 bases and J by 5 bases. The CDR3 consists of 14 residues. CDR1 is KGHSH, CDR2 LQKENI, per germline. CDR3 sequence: CASSEGQGNHEQYV. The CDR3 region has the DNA TGTGCCAGCTCTGAGGGACAGGGGAACCACGAGCAGTACGTC.

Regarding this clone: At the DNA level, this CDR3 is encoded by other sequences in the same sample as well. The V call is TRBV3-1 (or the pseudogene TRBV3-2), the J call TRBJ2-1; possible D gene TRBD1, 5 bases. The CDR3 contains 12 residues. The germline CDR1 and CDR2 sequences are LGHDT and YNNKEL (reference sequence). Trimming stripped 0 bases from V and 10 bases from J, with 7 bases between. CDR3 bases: TGTGCCAGCAGCCAAGATTCAGGGGAGCAGTTCTTC. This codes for CASSQDSGEQFF.

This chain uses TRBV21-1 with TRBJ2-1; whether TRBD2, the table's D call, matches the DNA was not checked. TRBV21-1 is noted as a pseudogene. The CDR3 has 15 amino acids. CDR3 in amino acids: CASSPPTRRAGEQFF. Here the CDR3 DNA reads TGTGCCAGCAGCCCCCCAACTCGGCGGGCCGGTGAGCAGTTCTTC.

For the CDR3, the DNA is TGTGCCAGCAGCTTCCGGGACAGGGGGATAGGGAACACTGAAGCTTTCTTT. The encoded protein is CASSFRDRGIGNTEAFF. The chain combines TRBV7-2 with TRBJ1-1; 11 bases line up with TRBD1. J gave up 1 base and V 3 bases, and 7 bases lay outside the gene matches. CDR1 is SGHTA and CDR2 is FQGNSA in the germline V gene. The CDR3 has 17 residues.

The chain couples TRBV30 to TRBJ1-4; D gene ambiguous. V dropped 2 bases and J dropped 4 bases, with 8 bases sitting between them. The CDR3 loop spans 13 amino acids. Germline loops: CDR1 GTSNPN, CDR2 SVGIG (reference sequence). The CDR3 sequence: CAWSPGLNEKLFF. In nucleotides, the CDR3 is TGTGCCTGGAGTCCGGGCCTTAATGAAAAACTGTTTTTT.

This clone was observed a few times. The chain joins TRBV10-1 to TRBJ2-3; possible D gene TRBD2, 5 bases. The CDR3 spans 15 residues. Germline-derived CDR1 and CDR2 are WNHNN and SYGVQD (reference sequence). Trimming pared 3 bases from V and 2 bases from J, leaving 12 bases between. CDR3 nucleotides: TGCGCCAGCAGTGATTCGGGATCCCTCACAGATACGCAGTATTTT. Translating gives CASSDSGSLTDTQYF.

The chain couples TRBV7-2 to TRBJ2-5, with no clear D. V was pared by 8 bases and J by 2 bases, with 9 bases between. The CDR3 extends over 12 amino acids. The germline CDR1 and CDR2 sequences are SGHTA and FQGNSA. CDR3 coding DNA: TGTGCCAGCGGGCCCCTTCAAGAGACCCAGTACTTC. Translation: CASGPLQETQYF.

The CDR3 region is CASSSRDPNEKLFF. CDR3 bases: TGCGCCAGCAGCAGCAGGGATCCTAATGAAAAACTGTTTTTT. The rearrangement uses TRBV5-1 and TRBJ1-4; possibly TRBD1 for D (5 bases). Trimming removed 4 bases at V and 3 bases at J, with 10 bases between. Germline V CDR1 and CDR2: SGHRS, YFSETQ. CDR3 length: 14 amino acids.

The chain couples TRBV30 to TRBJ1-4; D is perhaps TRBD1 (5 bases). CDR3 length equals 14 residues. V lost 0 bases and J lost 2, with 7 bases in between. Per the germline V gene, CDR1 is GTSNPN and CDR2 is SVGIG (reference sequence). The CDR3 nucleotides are TGTGCCTGGAGTGTCGGGGGGACTAATGAAAAACTGTTTTTT. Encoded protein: CAWSVGGTNEKLFF.

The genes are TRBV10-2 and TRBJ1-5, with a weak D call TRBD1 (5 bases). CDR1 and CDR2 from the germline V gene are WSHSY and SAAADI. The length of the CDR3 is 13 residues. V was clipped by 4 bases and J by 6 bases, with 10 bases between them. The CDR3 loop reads CASSGIDSQPQHF. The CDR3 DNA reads TGCGCCAGCAGTGGCATAGACAGTCAGCCCCAGCATTTT.

The CDR3 coding sequence is TGTGCCAGTAGTATAAGGGCAGGAGGAAGCAATCAGCCCCAGCATTTT. This gives the protein CASSIRAGGSNQPQHF. The V call is TRBV19, the J call TRBJ1-5; D gene unclear. From germline, CDR1 is LNHDA and CDR2 SQIVND (reference sequence). V was clipped by 2 bases and J by 1 base, with 12 bases between them. This CDR3 comprises 16 residues.

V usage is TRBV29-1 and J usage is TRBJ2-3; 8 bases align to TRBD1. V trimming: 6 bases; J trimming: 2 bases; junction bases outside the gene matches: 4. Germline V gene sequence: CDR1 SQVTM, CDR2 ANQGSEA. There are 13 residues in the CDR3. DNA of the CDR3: TGCAGCGTCCGACAGGGGCTCACAGATACGCAGTATTTT. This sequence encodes CSVRQGLTDTQYF.

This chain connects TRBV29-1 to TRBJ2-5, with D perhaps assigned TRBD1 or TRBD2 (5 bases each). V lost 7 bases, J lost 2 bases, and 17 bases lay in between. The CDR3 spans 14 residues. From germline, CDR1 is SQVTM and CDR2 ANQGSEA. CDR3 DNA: TGCAGCGCGGGACCGGGACCGCGGCAAGAGACCCAGTACTTC. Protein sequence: CSAGPGPRQETQYF.

The DNA of the CDR3 is TGTGCCAGCAGCGGGGCTGCTAGCACAGATACGCAGTATTTT. Protein: CASSGAASTDTQYF. This sequence joins TRBV7-8 and TRBJ2-3; tentative D call: TRBD1 (5 bases). The CDR3 length is 14 residues. With 5 bases removed from V and 0 bases from J, the gap between germline ends came to 9 bases. Germline CDR1 SGHVS, CDR2 FQNEAQ.

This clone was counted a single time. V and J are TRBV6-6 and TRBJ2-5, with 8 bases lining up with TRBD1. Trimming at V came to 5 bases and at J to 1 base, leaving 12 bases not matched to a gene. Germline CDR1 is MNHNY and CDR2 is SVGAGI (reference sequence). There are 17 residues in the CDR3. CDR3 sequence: CASSRPQGALGQETQYF. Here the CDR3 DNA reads TGTGCCAGCAGTCGTCCTCAGGGGGCGCTTGGCCAAGAGACCCAGTACTTC.

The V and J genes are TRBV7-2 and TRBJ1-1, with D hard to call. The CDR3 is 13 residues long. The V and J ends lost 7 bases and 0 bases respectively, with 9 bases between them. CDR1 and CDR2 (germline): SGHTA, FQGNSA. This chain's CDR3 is CASMNRMNTEAFF. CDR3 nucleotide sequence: TGTGCCAGCATGAACAGAATGAACACTGAAGCTTTCTTT.

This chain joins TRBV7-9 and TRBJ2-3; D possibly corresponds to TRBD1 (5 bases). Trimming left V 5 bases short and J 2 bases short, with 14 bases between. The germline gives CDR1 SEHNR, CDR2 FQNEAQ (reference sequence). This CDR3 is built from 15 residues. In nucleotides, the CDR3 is TGTGCCAGCAGCGACGGACACTCAATCACAGATACGCAGTATTTT. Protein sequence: CASSDGHSITDTQYF.

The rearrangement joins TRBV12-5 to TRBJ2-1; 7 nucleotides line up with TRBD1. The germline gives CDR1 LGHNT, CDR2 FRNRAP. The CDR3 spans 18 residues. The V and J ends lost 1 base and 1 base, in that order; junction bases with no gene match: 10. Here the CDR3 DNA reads TGTGCTAGTGGTTTGGCCCCTGGACAGGTCCATTCCTACAATGAGCAGTTCTTC. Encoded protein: CASGLAPGQVHSYNEQFF.

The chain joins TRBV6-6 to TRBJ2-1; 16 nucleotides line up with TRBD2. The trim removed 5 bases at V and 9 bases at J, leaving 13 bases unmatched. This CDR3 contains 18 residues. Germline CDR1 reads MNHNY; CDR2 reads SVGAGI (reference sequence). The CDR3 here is CASSRHPGTSGGAGEQFF. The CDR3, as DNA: TGTGCCAGCAGTCGGCACCCAGGGACTAGCGGGGGGGCTGGTGAGCAGTTCTTC.

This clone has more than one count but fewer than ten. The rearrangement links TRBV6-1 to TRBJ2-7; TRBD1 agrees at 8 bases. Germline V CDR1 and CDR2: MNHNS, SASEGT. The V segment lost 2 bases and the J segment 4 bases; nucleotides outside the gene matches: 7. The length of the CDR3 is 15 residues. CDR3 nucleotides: TGTGCCAGCAGTGAAAACAGGGGGTACGGGTACGAGCAGTACGTC. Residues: CASSENRGYGYEQYV.

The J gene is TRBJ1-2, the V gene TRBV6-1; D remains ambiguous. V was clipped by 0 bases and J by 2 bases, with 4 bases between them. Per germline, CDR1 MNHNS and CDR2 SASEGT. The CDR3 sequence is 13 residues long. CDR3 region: CASSEAGNYGYTF. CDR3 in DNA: TGTGCCAGCAGTGAAGCGGGGAACTATGGCTACACCTTC.

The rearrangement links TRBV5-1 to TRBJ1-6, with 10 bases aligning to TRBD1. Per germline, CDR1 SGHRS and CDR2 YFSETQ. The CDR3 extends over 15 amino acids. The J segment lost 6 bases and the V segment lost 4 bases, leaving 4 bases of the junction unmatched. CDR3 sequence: CASSRTGGTNSPLHF. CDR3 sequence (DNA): TGCGCCAGCAGCCGGACAGGGGGTACTAATTCACCCCTCCACTTT.

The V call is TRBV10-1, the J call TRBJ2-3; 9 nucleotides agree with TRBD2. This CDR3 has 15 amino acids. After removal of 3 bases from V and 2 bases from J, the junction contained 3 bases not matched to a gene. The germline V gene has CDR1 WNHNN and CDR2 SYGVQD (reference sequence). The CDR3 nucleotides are TGCGCCAGCAGTGACCTAGCGGGGACCACAGATACGCAGTATTTT. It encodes CASSDLAGTTDTQYF.

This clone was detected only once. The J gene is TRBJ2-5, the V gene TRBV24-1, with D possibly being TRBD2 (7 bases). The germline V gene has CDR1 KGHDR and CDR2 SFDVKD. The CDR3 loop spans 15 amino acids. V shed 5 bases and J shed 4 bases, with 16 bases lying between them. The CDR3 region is CATSVKGGPLETQYF. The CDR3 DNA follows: TGTGCCACCAGTGTGAAGGGGGGGCCGTTAGAGACCCAGTACTTC.